This T cell receptor beta chain is from a study of shared clonotypes between healthy human individuals. Whole-study findings and limits: Tissue TCR repertoires likely differ from these blood-only repertoires. The authors expected sequencing depth to affect clonotype sharing among donors.

Remarks on this clone: The antigen is unknown.

This CDR3 is built from 15 residues. V shed 3 bases, J shed 8 bases, and the junction held 11 bases outside the gene matches. CDR1 SGHVS and CDR2 FQNEAQ come from the germline V gene. It was on ten immunoSEQ deep assay plates that unsorted PBMC DNA was sequenced. Original analysis: Filtering differed because ImmunoSEQ produced junction-only sequences that carried no quality scores. Sequencing used immunoSEQ multiplex PCR; TCRdb keeps in-frame clones, though not all of them. V, J and clone size reflect that table, while D and trimming were determined from the DNA. Altogether fewer than 500,000 clones are present, roughly 85% being singletons, with the ten largest covering approximately 12%.

The sequence came from a woman aged 40-49 years in good health. Some clones in this sample may be carry-over from other donors' samples. Sequences were obtained from PBMCs. J is TRBJ1-2 and V is TRBV7-8; 8 bases are shared with TRBD1. DNA for the CDR3: TGTGCCAGCAGCTTGATAGGACAGGGATTGTGGGGCTACACCTTC. This translates into CASSLIGQGLWGYTF.